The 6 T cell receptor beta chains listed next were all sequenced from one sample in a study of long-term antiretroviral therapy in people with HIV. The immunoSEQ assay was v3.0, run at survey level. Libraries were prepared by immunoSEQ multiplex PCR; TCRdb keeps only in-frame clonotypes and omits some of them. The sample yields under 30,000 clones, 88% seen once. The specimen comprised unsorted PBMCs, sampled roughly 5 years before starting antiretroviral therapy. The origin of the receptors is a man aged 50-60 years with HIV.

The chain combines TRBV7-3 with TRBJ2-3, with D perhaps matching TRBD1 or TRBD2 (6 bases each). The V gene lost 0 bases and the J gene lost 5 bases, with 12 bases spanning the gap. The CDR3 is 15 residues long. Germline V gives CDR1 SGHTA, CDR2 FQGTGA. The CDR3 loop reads CASSLTNGGGDTQYF. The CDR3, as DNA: TGTGCCAGCAGCTTAACAAACGGGGGCGGAGATACGCAGTATTTT.

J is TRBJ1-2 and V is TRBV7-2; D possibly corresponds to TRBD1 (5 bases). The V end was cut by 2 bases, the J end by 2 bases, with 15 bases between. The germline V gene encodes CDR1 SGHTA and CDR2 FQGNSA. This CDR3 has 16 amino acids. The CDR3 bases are TGTGCCAGCAGCTTATATTTGACAGCGCTAAACTATGGCTACACCTTC. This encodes CASSLYLTALNYGYTF.

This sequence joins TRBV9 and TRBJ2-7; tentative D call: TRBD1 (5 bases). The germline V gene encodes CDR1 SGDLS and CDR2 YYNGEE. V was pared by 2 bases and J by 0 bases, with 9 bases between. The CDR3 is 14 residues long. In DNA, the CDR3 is TGTGCCAGCAGCGTCGACAGCCGCTCCTACGAGCAGTACTTC. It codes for CASSVDSRSYEQYF. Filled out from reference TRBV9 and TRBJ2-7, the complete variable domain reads DSGVTQTPKHLITATGQRVTLRCSPRSGDLSVYWYQQSLDQGLQFLIQYYNGEERAKGNILERFSAQQFPDLHSELNLSSLELGDSALYFCASSVDSRSYEQYFGPGTRLTVT.

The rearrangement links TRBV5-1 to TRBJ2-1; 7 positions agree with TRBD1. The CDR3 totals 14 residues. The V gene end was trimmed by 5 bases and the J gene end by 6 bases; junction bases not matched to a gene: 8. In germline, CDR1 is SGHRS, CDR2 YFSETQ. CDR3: CASSRQGSGNEQFF. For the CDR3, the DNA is TGCGCCAGCAGTCGACAGGGATCCGGCAATGAGCAGTTCTTC. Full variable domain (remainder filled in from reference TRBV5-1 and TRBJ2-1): KAGVTQTPRYLIKTRGQQVTLSCSPISGHRSVSWYQQTPGQGLQFLFEYFSETQRNKGNFPGRFSGRQFSNSRSEMNVSTLELGDSALYLCASSRQGSGNEQFFGPGTRLTVL.

The CDR3 sequence: CASSHRLARYEQYF. The DNA of the CDR3 is TGTGCCAGCAGCCATCGACTAGCTAGGTACGAGCAGTACTTC. The genes are TRBV4-2 and TRBJ2-7; 7 nucleotides align to TRBD2. V shed 3 bases, J shed 4 bases, and the junction held 6 bases outside the gene matches. Germline CDR1 and CDR2: LGHNA and YNFKEQ. The CDR3 runs to 14 residues.

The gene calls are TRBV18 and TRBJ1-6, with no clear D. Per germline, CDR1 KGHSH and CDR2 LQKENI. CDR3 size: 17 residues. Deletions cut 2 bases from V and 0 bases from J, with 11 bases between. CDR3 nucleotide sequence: TGTGCCAGCTCACCATTTGACTCAAACTCCTATAATTCACCCCTCCACTTT. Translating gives CASSPFDSNSYNSPLHF.